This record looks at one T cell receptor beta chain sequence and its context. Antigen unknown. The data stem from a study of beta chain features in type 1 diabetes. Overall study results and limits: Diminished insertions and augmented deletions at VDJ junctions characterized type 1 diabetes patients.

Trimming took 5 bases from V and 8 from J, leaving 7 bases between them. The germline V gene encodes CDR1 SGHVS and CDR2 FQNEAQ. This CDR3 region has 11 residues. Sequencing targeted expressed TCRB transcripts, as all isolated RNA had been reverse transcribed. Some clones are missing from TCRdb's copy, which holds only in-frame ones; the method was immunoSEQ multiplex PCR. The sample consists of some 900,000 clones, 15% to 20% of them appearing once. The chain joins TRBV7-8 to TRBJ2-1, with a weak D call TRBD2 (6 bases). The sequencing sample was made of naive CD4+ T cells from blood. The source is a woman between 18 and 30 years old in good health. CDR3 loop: CASSRGYEQFF. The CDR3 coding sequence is TGTGCCAGCAGCCGGGGGTATGAGCAGTTCTTC.